One and the same sample provided the 6 T cell receptor beta chains below, sequenced in a study of OX40 agonist ivuxolimab in advanced cancers. Sequencing was performed with immunoSEQ multiplex PCR; in TCRdb, only in-frame clones are kept and a portion is missing. The sample records 11,000 to 15,000 clones, approximately 93% being singletons. Source: CD4+ or CD8+ T cells sorted from blood, taken in a trial of the OX40 agonist ivuxolimab. The receptors derive from an adult with an advanced solid tumor such as melanoma, head and neck, liver or kidney cancer.

The CDR3 coding sequence is TGTGCCAGCGGATATCGCAAGTCACAAAGTCGGGCCAACGTCCTGACTTTC. Protein product: CASGYRKSQSRANVLTF. The chain carries TRBV5-6 and TRBJ2-6; D gene ambiguous. CDR1 is SGHDT, CDR2 YYEEEE, per germline. The CDR3 sequence is 17 residues long. V was pared by 7 bases and J by 5 bases, with 22 bases between. Variable domain in full (rest from reference TRBV5-6 and TRBJ2-6): DAGVTQSPTHLIKTRGQQVTLRCSPKSGHDTVSWYQQALGQGPQFIFQYYEEEERQRGNFPDRFSGHQFPNYSSELNVNALLLGDSALYLCASGYRKSQSRANVLTFGAGSRLTVL.

This chain links TRBV2 with TRBJ2-1; a weak D match, TRBD1 (6 bases). This CDR3 comprises 16 residues. Germline CDR1 and CDR2: SNHLY and FYNNEI. V gave up 8 bases and J gave up 0 bases, with 17 bases separating them. The CDR3 nucleotides are TGTGCCAGCTCAACTCCGGGGACACTCTCCTACAATGAGCAGTTCTTC. Protein: CASSTPGTLSYNEQFF. The variable domain in full, completed from reference TRBV2 and TRBJ2-1, reads EPEVTQTPSHQVTQMGQEVILRCVPISNHLYFYWYRQILGQKVEFLVSFYNNEISEKSEIFDDQFSVERPDGSNFTLKIRSTKLEDSAMYFCASSTPGTLSYNEQFFGPGTRLTVL.

The V gene is TRBV27, the J gene TRBJ2-7; tentative D call: TRBD2 (5 bases). Trimming took off 4 bases at V and 2 bases at J, with 9 bases between the two ends. The length of the CDR3 is 13 residues. Germline CDR1 MNHEY, CDR2 SMNVEV (reference sequence). The CDR3 DNA reads as TGTGCCAGCAGTTCCGGGATCCCCTACGAGCAGTACTTC. Protein: CASSSGIPYEQYF.

The chain carries TRBV6-1 and TRBJ2-3; the D call may be TRBD1 or TRBD2 (5 bases each). From germline, CDR1 is MNHNS and CDR2 SASEGT. With 1 base removed from V and 1 base from J, the gap between germline ends came to 24 bases. The CDR3 spans 20 residues. CDR3: CASSEVGELGSLSGTDTQYF. The CDR3 coding sequence is TGTGCCAGCAGTGAAGTGGGGGAGCTAGGTAGTTTGAGTGGCACAGATACGCAGTATTTT.

This clone occurred once. This chain uses TRBV29-1 with TRBJ1-2; TRBD1 matches 12 bases. V lost 4 bases to trimming and J lost 4 bases; unmatched junction nucleotides: 4. Germline V gene data show CDR1 as SQVTM and CDR2 as ANQGSEA. The CDR3 is 14 residues long. The CDR3: CSVGGDRGLYGYTF. The CDR3 DNA reads as TGCAGCGTTGGGGGGGACAGGGGGCTCTATGGCTACACCTTC.

A single count supports this clone. The chain joins TRBV5-1 to TRBJ2-1; 9 bases fit TRBD2. Germline V gene sequence: CDR1 SGHRS, CDR2 YFSETQ. The junction had 10 bases not matched to a gene; V was cut back by 2 bases and J by 7 bases. The CDR3 consists of 16 residues. The CDR3 spells CASSLARGGKSNEQFF. Here the CDR3 DNA reads TGCGCCAGCAGCTTAGCGCGGGGGGGCAAATCGAATGAGCAGTTCTTC.